These 5 T cell receptor beta chains came from one sample sequenced in a study of CD8 T cells in ankylosing spondylitis. MiXCR was run by TCRdb on the 5' RACE reads, yielding one entry per CDR3 protein. The sample contains a few hundred thousand distinct CDR3 sequences, 20% to 30% of which appear only once. Material: blood, either unsorted or a sorted T cell fraction (not recorded which). Every receptor here comes from a male donor with ankylosing spondylitis or in good health (not recorded which).

This clonotype was counted at least ten times. The DNA for the CDR3 is TGCAGTGCTAGTGGACTAGCGGGGCCACAAGAGACCCAGTACTTC. It translates to CSASGLAGPQETQYF. This chain links TRBV20-1 with TRBJ2-5, with TRBD2 matching 12 bases. This CDR3 contains 15 residues. V dropped 3 bases and J dropped 2; count of bases not matched to a gene: 4. The germline V gene encodes CDR1 DFQATT and CDR2 SNEGSKA (reference sequence).

This clonotype was observed at least ten times. This sequence joins TRBV5-1 and TRBJ2-1, with 8 positions matching TRBD2. V shed 2 bases, J shed 4 bases, and the junction held 8 bases outside the gene matches. This CDR3 region has 16 residues. The germline V gene has CDR1 SGHRS and CDR2 YFSETQ. Here the CDR3 reads CASSLQRGILYNEQFF. The CDR3 DNA follows: TGCGCCAGCAGCTTACAGCGGGGGATCCTTTACAATGAGCAGTTCTTC.

The chain has TRBV20-1 and TRBJ2-5; the D gene is possibly TRBD2 (6 bases). V was trimmed by 5 bases and J by 1 base, leaving 11 bases between them. The CDR3 covers 13 residues. Germline CDR1 reads DFQATT; CDR2 reads SNEGSKA (reference sequence). CDR3 in amino acids: CSAFTGGQETQYF. CDR3 bases: TGCAGTGCTTTCACCGGGGGCCAAGAGACCCAGTACTTC.

This clonotype was counted at least ten times. V gene TRBV6-1 combines with J gene TRBJ2-3; D is unresolved. Trimming pared 6 bases from V and 1 base from J, leaving 14 bases between. Per germline, CDR1 MNHNS and CDR2 SASEGT. This CDR3 region has 15 residues. CDR3 bases: TGTGCCAGCAGCGCACTTCTATGGGGCACAGATACGCAGTATTTT. This codes for CASSALLWGTDTQYF.

The table lists this clonotype with a few counts. The chain uses TRBV20-1 and TRBJ2-7, with a possible D match to TRBD2 (7 bases). The CDR3 loop spans 13 amino acids. V lost 6 bases and J lost 2, with 14 bases in between. Germline CDR1 reads DFQATT; CDR2 reads SNEGSKA (reference sequence). The chain's CDR3 is CSATKGGPYEQYF. Here the CDR3 DNA reads TGCAGTGCCACAAAGGGGGGGCCCTACGAGCAGTACTTC.